This TCR beta chain was recorded in a study of shared clonotypes between healthy human individuals. This CDR3 contains 12 residues. CDR1 and CDR2 from the germline V gene are SEHNR and FQNEAQ (reference sequence). Trimming removed 9 bases from V and 0 bases from J, with 8 bases in between. General study results and limits: An effect of sequencing depth on clonotype sharing among donors was expected.

With regard to this clone: Its cognate antigen is unknown.

The protocol was immunoSEQ multiplex PCR, while the TCRdb copy is restricted to in-frame clones and leaves out a portion. This repertoire shows 110,000 or so clones, about 71% found once; its top ten account for about 22%. The clonotype comes from a woman in her 30s in good health. The chain carries TRBV7-9 and TRBJ1-1; D is unresolved. Sample: memory CD8+ T cells sorted from blood. The subset was: CD45RO+ cells pooled with CCR7-negative TemRA cells. CDR3 amino acids: CASPSMNTEAFF. CDR3 in DNA: TGTGCCAGTCCGTCTATGAACACTGAAGCTTTCTTT.